Each of the 4 T cell receptor beta chains below was sequenced from the same sample in a study of CD8 T cells in ankylosing spondylitis. Study-level results: There was a TCR beta motif, made of several highly homologous variants, that appeared characteristic of ankylosing spondylitis blood.

No antigens are known for them. Each CDR3 protein gets one entry after TCRdb re-called the 5' RACE reads with MiXCR. Here the sample spans some 450,000 distinct CDR3 sequences, approximately 17% being singletons. The material sequenced was blood, either unsorted or a sorted T cell fraction (not recorded which). All receptors come from a male donor with ankylosing spondylitis.

This clonotype was found many times. The chain employs TRBV12-3 or TRBV12-4 and TRBJ2-1; D uncertain. Trimming removed 4 bases from V and 2 bases from J, with 3 bases in between. The CDR3 runs 12 residues. The DNA for the CDR3 is TGTGCCAGCAGTTCCGCCTACAATGAGCAGTTCTTC. Translation: CASSSAYNEQFF.

The chain joins TRBV29-1 to TRBJ2-1; D perhaps matches TRBD1 (6 bases). The V gene's germline CDR1 is SQVTM and CDR2 ANQGSEA. The CDR3 contains 17 residues. V lost 5 bases, J lost 3 bases, and 23 bases lay in between. CDR3 amino acids: CSVPPTQDRSFYNEQFF. CDR3 in DNA: TGCAGCGTTCCGCCGACTCAAGACAGGTCTTTCTACAATGAGCAGTTCTTC.

The chain combines TRBV20-1 with TRBJ2-1, with a weak D call TRBD1 (6 bases). V shed 0 bases and J shed 3 bases, with 12 bases lying between them. Germline CDR1 and CDR2: DFQATT and SNEGSKA (reference sequence). The CDR3 is 15 residues long. CDR3 loop: CSARDPRTDYNEQFF. CDR3 nucleotides: TGCAGTGCTAGAGACCCCCGGACAGACTACAATGAGCAGTTCTTC.

V gene TRBV16 combines with J gene TRBJ1-5; perhaps TRBD1 as D (6 bases). The germline V gene has CDR1 KGHSY and CDR2 FQNENV. V dropped 5 bases and J dropped 5 bases, with 13 bases sitting between them. The CDR3 extends over 14 amino acids. The CDR3 loop reads CASSNQGRDQPQHF. The CDR3 DNA follows: TGTGCCAGCAGCAATCAGGGGAGGGATCAGCCCCAGCATTTT.